This record covers a single T cell receptor beta chain. The antigen is undetermined. This entry belongs to a study of CD8+CD57+ T cells in acquired aplastic anemia. About the research overall: Across the sorted CD4+ and CD8+ cells, DNA amounts averaged roughly 3 ug.

V dropped 5 bases and J dropped 5; count of bases not matched to a gene: 7. Germline CDR1 MNHEY, CDR2 SVGEGT. CDR3 size: 14 residues. Findings and limits, study-wide: The number of CD8+ CDR3 sequences shared by patients and controls was twenty-nine.

Profiling of TCR beta VDJ combinations and CDR3 sequences used genomic DNA as template. TCRdb itself ran the reads through MiXCR, one entry per CDR3 protein. Found here are hundreds of thousands of distinct CDR3 sequences, around 68% of them singletons; the top ten hold approximately 4%. The sample was sorted CD4+, CD8+, or CD8+CD57+ T cells (not recorded which) from PBMCs. This clonotype was obtained from a human donor in good health, serving as a control. This chain links TRBV6-2 or TRBV6-3 with TRBJ2-7; 9 nucleotides agree with TRBD1. The CDR3 loop is CASSPGQGSNEQYF. CDR3 DNA: TGTGCCAGCAGTCCCGGACAGGGGTCGAACGAGCAGTACTTC.